This TCR beta chain was obtained from a study of T cell responses to AZD1222 COVID-19 vaccine. The study's findings and limits: Repertoire collection took place solely once the T cell response had peaked.

This CDR3 is built from 15 residues. The germline V gene encodes CDR1 LGHNA and CDR2 YSLEER. V lost 3 bases, J lost 6 bases, and 18 bases lay in between. Sequencing used immunoSEQ multiplex PCR; TCRdb keeps in-frame clones, though not all of them. Of approximately 190,000 clones listed, approximately 87% are singletons. With respect to this clone: The antigen remains undetermined.

This TCR came from an adult in good health. The input for sequencing was peripheral blood, taken on day 0 of MenACWY control vaccination. The chain links TRBV4-3 to TRBJ2-7; D is tentatively TRBD1 or TRBD2 (7 bases each). CDR3 DNA sequence: TGCGCCAGCAGCCAGAGCGGCAGGGGGGGTCGCGAGCAGTACTTC. As protein: CASSQSGRGGREQYF.